This TCR beta chain was identified during a study of blood T cell repertoires in COVID-19. Study in general: The United States, Italy and Spain provided the acute and convalescent COVID-19 samples. PBMCs, B-cell-depleted T cells, or T cells were the source of the cDNA or gDNA that made up the material.

As originally analysed: By means of reference gene primer amplification, nucleated cell counts were estimated. The repertoire was sequenced with immunoSEQ multiplex PCR; TCRdb's copy has only in-frame clones and lacks some. That table furnishes V, J and clone size, whereas the DNA furnished D and trimming. Among 35,000 to 45,000 clones listed, about 91% were seen once. The source of this sequence is a woman aged 80 or over with acute or convalescent COVID-19. The sample comprised peripheral blood.

The CDR3 region has the DNA TGTGCCAGCAGCGTAGATACCAGGGGCTACTATGGCTACACCTTC. Protein product: CASSVDTRGYYGYTF. This chain joins TRBV9 and TRBJ1-2; D perhaps matches TRBD1 (6 bases). V lost 0 bases to trimming and J lost 3 bases, with 12 bases between them. Per germline, CDR1 SGDLS and CDR2 YYNGEE. The CDR3 is 15 amino acids.